The source of this T cell receptor (beta chain) is a study of shared clonotypes between healthy human individuals (dated by TCRdb to the early 2020s). With respect to the entire study: Two women and a few men aged 18 to 49 years were included in the cohort. To increase sequencing depth and limit assay-specific biases, different laboratories used diverse techniques to prepare libraries and sequence TCR repertoires. Leukapheresis yielded between about 0.85 and 9 billion PBMCs per donor. Per donor, three plates each were used for CD4 naive and CD4 memory, two for CD8 naive, and one for CD8 memory. To estimate repertoire size and how much clonotypes are shared between individuals, the study performed deep sequencing of blood TCR repertoires from a few healthy adults. Here is what the overall study found, with its caveats: Estimated clonotype richness was generally larger for naive than for memory subsets. Rarefaction of sorted-subset datasets indicated incomplete sequencing despite the large sequencing depth. Sharing across a few donors was observed for approximately 5% of naive CD4, over 3% of naive CD8, 2% to 2.5% of memory CD4, and roughly 0.43% of memory CD8 clonotypes. Because the study included a small number of donors, the genetic and exposure-history diversity represented was limited. Compared with non-shared clonotypes, the clonotypes found in all four sorted-subset donors had higher generation probabilities. Pairwise subsampling indicated that sequencing depth was expected to affect the degree of clonotype sharing among donors. Sampling was restricted to blood, and TCR repertoires in tissue are likely to differ from TCR repertoires in blood.

Concerning this clone: The target of this receptor is not known. There are no base qualities to consult, and no much larger clone falls within one base.

Donors were healthy HIV-negative adults with no recently reported acute infections or vaccinations. Every donor was a Caucasian adult living in Nashville, Tennessee, USA. CD4+ T cells were enriched through magnetic negative selection, after which naive cells were positively selected on CD45RA and the remaining negative fraction served as the memory subset. After blood collection by leukapheresis, PBMCs were isolated using Ficoll-Histopaque density gradient centrifugation and then cryopreserved in the vapor phase of liquid nitrogen. Purity and quantity of every magnetically sorted T cell population were checked by analytical flow cytometry. Each sorted fraction had its genomic DNA isolated and then quantified by UV absorbance on a Nanodrop 2000c. Using the deep immunoSEQ assay, TCR CDR3 regions were amplified from genomic DNA by multiplex PCR. For each cell subset, the extracted genomic DNA was distributed evenly across all wells of several immunoSEQ 96-well plates, and each plate served as one replicate. For sorted subsets, 200 ng of genomic DNA, equivalent to some 30,000 T cell genomes, went into each replicate PCR. Purified libraries were measured with a Qubit 3.0 fluorometer, size-checked on a Bioanalyzer 2100, and measured again with the KAPA Library Quantification kit. Each immunoSEQ 96-well plate was sequenced on its own single-read 150-cycle Illumina NextSeq 550 flow cell. The published analysis was carried out like this. Because the immunoSEQ output included only junctional sequences and no quality scores, the filtering could not be the same as the filtering used for full-length reads. Sequences were annotated with PyIR, a Python wrapper for IgBLAST v1.9, using IMGT germline references to assign V/J genes and CDR3. Reads with weak V/J assignments (E-value above 1e-6), missing CDR3, stop codons, out-of-frame junctions, or ambiguous translated residues were removed. V3J clonotypes were defined as sequences sharing an identical inferred V gene, J gene, and CDR3 amino acid sequence. Percentage overlap between repertoires was computed as shared unique clonotypes divided by the size of the smaller repertoire. RTK rarefaction, the Chao1 estimator, and Recon v2.1 estimates of unobserved clonotypes were used to assess repertoire richness. For all TCRbeta clonotypes obtained by the gDNA method from a handful of donors, generation probabilities were computed with OLGA. TCRdb's version of the immuneACCESS table is confined to in-frame rearrangements and falls short of the full clone set. An unresolved V gene accounts for under half of the shortfall where checked; the remainder is of unknown origin. The V and J calls and clone size are taken from that table; D and trimming were inferred from the DNA. The sample yields some 1.5 million clones; 95% to 99% were counted once. The ten largest account for 0.45% of the sample.

The germline V gene gives CDR1 as MNHEY and CDR2 as SVGAGI. The CDR3 holds 15 amino acids from the cysteine to the phenylalanine. The sequence is cut down to CDR3 DNA, 45 bases in frame from base 1. The junction carries 10 bases between V and J, which are trimmed by 0 bases and 4 bases respectively. The receptor was derived from a man younger than 40 in good health. Material: naive CD4+ T cells sorted from blood. The cell subset or site label, read with the paper, signifies: CD45RA+ positively selected. The chain is assembled from TRBV6-5 and TRBJ2-1, with the D gene too uncertain to name. This receptor has the CDR3 CASSYSSEVYNEQFF. The DNA sequence is as follows: TGTGCCAGCAGTTACTCGTCGGAAGTATACAATGAGCAGTTCTTC.